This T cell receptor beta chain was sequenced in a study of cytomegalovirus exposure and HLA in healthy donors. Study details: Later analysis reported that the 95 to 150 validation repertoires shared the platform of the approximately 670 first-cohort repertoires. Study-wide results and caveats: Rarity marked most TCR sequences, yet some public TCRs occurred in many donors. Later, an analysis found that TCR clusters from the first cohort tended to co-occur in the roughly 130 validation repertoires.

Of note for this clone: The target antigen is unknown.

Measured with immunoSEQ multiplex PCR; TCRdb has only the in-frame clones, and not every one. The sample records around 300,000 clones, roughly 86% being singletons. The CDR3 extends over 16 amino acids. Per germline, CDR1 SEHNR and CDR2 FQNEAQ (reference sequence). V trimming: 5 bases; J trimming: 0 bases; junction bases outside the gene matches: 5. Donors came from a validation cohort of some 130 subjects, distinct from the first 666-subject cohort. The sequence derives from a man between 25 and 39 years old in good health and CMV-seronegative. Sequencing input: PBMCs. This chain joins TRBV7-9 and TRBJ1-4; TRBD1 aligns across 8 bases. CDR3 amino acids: CASSPDRVSTNEKLFF. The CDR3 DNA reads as TGTGCCAGCAGCCCGGACAGGGTTTCAACTAATGAAAAACTGTTTTTT.